Presented here are 24 T cell receptor beta chains from one specimen sequenced in a study of blood T cell repertoires in COVID-19. This table comes from immunoSEQ multiplex PCR, and its TCRdb copy is limited to in-frame clones, with some not included. Here the sample spans 130,000 to 150,000 clones, about 85% being singletons. The sequenced sample consisted of peripheral blood. Receptor source: a woman in her seventies with COVID-19, enrolled during active disease.

DNA for the CDR3: TGTGCCAGCAGTCCAACCGGGACAGGAAATGAAAAACTGTTTTTT. It translates to CASSPTGTGNEKLFF. V usage is TRBV7-6 and J usage is TRBJ1-4, with 8 bases lining up with TRBD1. V shed 6 bases and J 5 bases; nucleotides not matched to a gene: 8. In germline, CDR1 is SGHVS, CDR2 FNYEAQ. The CDR3 extends over 15 amino acids.

The chain links TRBV10-2 to TRBJ2-3; 10 nucleotides match TRBD2. CDR1 and CDR2 (germline): WSHSY, SAAADI. Unmatched junction bases numbered 8, after V lost 7 bases and J lost 1 base. CDR3 length equals 16 residues. The CDR3 DNA follows: TGCGCCAGCACCCTGACTAGCGGGTCTCGCACAGATACGCAGTATTTT. It is translated as CASTLTSGSRTDTQYF.

The chain employs TRBV28 and TRBJ1-5, with a weak D call TRBD1 (5 bases). Trimming removed 6 bases at V and 5 bases at J, with 8 bases between. CDR1 and CDR2 (germline): MDHEN, SYDVKM. CDR3 length: 12 residues. For the CDR3, the DNA is TGTGCCAGCAGACCCAGGGATCAGCCCCAGCATTTT. It translates to CASRPRDQPQHF.

The rearrangement links TRBV7-2 to TRBJ2-7; D uncertain. Trimming cost V 0 bases and J 7 bases, with 7 bases left between them. The germline V gene has CDR1 SGHTA and CDR2 FQGNSA. This CDR3 has 12 residues. The DNA of the CDR3 is TGTGCCAGCAGCTTAGCGCAGGAAGAGCAGTACTTC. Translating it yields CASSLAQEEQYF.

V usage is TRBV11-1 and J usage is TRBJ2-7, with TRBD1 identical over 8 bases. Germline CDR1 SGHAT, CDR2 FQDESV (reference sequence). With V trimmed by 5 bases and J by 0 bases, 9 bases remained unmatched. The CDR3 is 16 residues long. The CDR3 is CASSPGTGYTSYEQYF. The CDR3, as DNA: TGTGCCAGCAGCCCCGGGACAGGATATACCTCCTACGAGCAGTACTTC.

V gene TRBV7-8 combines with J gene TRBJ2-7, with 7 bases that match TRBD1. CDR1 is SGHVS, CDR2 FQNEAQ, per germline. This CDR3 has 13 residues. The ends lost 0 bases at V and 6 bases at J; junction bases unmatched: 2. The CDR3 region has the DNA TGTGCCAGCAGCTTAGCCAACAGGGGCGAGCAGTACTTC. Its protein product is CASSLANRGEQYF.

V gene TRBV5-1 combines with J gene TRBJ2-7; TRBD1 matches 7 bases. The CDR3 totals 15 residues. Germline V lookup: CDR1 SGHRS, CDR2 YFSETQ. Trimming at V came to 2 bases and at J to 0 bases, leaving 5 bases not matched to a gene. This CDR3 reads CASSFLRDSSYEQYF. The DNA for the CDR3 is TGCGCCAGCAGCTTCCTCAGGGACAGCTCCTACGAGCAGTACTTC.

This chain uses TRBV2 with TRBJ1-3; D remains unclear. Trimming pared 10 bases from V and 4 bases from J, leaving 17 bases between. Germline CDR1 and CDR2: SNHLY and FYNNEI. This CDR3 comprises 14 residues. This chain's CDR3 is CATRPGDTGNTIYF. The CDR3 DNA reads as TGTGCCACCAGGCCGGGAGATACAGGAAACACCATATATTTT.

J is TRBJ2-5 and V is TRBV25-1; TRBD2 agrees at 8 bases. The V gene end was trimmed by 0 bases and the J gene end by 5 bases; junction bases not matched to a gene: 8. The CDR3 has 16 amino acids. CDR1 is MGHDK, CDR2 SYGVNS, per germline. This CDR3 reads CASSEYFGLAGETQYF. CDR3 in DNA: TGTGCCAGCAGTGAATACTTTGGACTAGCTGGGGAGACCCAGTACTTC.

The rearrangement joins TRBV5-5 to TRBJ2-1, with TRBD2 identical over 11 bases. This CDR3 contains 16 residues. Germline trimming cut 4 bases from V and 4 bases from J; bases unmatched to any gene: 7. Germline V gene lookup returns CDR1 SGHKS and CDR2 YYEKEE (reference sequence). The CDR3 loop is CASSAELAGAYNEQFF. CDR3 in DNA: TGTGCCAGCAGCGCAGAACTAGCGGGGGCGTACAATGAGCAGTTCTTC.

The chain links TRBV27 to TRBJ1-2; 7 positions match TRBD1. In germline, CDR1 is MNHEY, CDR2 SMNVEV (reference sequence). V lost 3 bases, J lost 6 bases, and 16 bases stayed unmatched. This CDR3 is built from 17 residues. CDR3 coding DNA: TGTGCCAGCAGTTTGCGCGCAGGGGGGACCTTGAGCGATGGCTACACCTTC. Translated: CASSLRAGGTLSDGYTF.

The chain employs TRBV28 and TRBJ2-7; D perhaps matches TRBD2 (6 bases). Germline V gene sequence: CDR1 MDHEN, CDR2 SYDVKM. Trimming removed 6 bases at V and 5 bases at J, with 20 bases between. There are 15 residues in the CDR3. CDR3 loop: CASRLGMGGPNEQYF. CDR3 coding DNA: TGTGCCAGCAGGTTGGGTATGGGGGGTCCCAACGAGCAGTACTTC.

The rearrangement joins TRBV11-2 to TRBJ2-2, with 13 nucleotides matching TRBD2. J lost 2 bases, V lost 2 bases, and 5 bases had no gene match. Germline V CDR1 and CDR2: SGHAT, FQNNGV. The CDR3 runs to 18 residues. The CDR3 region has the DNA TGTGCCAGCAGCTTAAGACTAGCGGGGGGCTCTAACACCGGGGAGCTGTTTTTT. Amino acid sequence: CASSLRLAGGSNTGELFF. Using reference TRBV11-2 and TRBJ2-2 for the parts outside the CDR3, the full variable domain is EAGVAQSPRYKIIEKRQSVAFWCNPISGHATLYWYQQILGQGPKLLIQFQNNGVVDDSQLPKDRFSAERLKGVDSTLKIQPAKLEDSAVYLCASSLRLAGGSNTGELFFGEGSRLTVL.

The chain joins TRBV7-9 to TRBJ2-6; D remains unclear. V was trimmed by 9 bases and J by 4 bases, leaving 10 bases between them. CDR1 is SEHNR, CDR2 FQNEAQ, per germline (reference sequence). The CDR3 has 13 amino acids. CDR3 nucleotide sequence: TGTGCCAGTAACGCAGGCGGGGCCAACGTCCTGACTTTC. As protein: CASNAGGANVLTF.

The gene calls are TRBV2 and TRBJ1-2, with a tentative D call TRBD1 (5 bases). V dropped 5 bases and J dropped 8 bases, with 21 bases sitting between them. Germline CDR1 and CDR2: SNHLY and FYNNEI. CDR3 size: 15 residues. CDR3 sequence reads: CASSQVRVGSEGYTF. CDR3 sequence (DNA): TGTGCCAGCAGTCAAGTCAGGGTAGGGTCCGAAGGCTACACCTTC.

This clone was seen once. The rearrangement links TRBV9 to TRBJ1-1; no reliable D call. V was pared by 2 bases and J by 0 bases, with 11 bases between. Germline CDR1 and CDR2: SGDLS and YYNGEE. This CDR3 is built from 15 residues. CDR3 sequence (DNA): TGTGCCAGCAGCGTCCTACCGGTAATGAACACTGAAGCTTTCTTT. It yields the protein CASSVLPVMNTEAFF.

The rearrangement joins TRBV4-2 to TRBJ2-5, with TRBD2 matching 7 bases. CDR3 length equals 14 residues. Losses at the gene ends were 4 bases for V and 1 base for J; bases not matched to a gene: 3. In germline, CDR1 is LGHNA, CDR2 YNFKEQ. The chain's CDR3 is CASSRGGLQETQYF. As DNA, the CDR3 is TGTGCCAGCAGCCGGGGGGGACTCCAAGAGACCCAGTACTTC.

V gene TRBV29-1 combines with J gene TRBJ2-5; 7 bases map to TRBD1. This CDR3 comprises 17 residues. The germline CDR1 and CDR2 sequences are SQVTM and ANQGSEA. V lost 0 bases and J lost 4; bases outside the gene matches: 14. The CDR3 DNA reads TGCAGCGTTGAAGATCCTGGGGCAGGGGGTTTTGGAGAGACCCAGTACTTC. This sequence encodes CSVEDPGAGGFGETQYF.

This clone was recorded many times. The V gene is TRBV6-1, the J gene TRBJ1-5, with a tentative D call TRBD1 (5 bases). Germline CDR1 reads MNHNS; CDR2 reads SASEGT. The CDR3 has 14 residues. Trimming left V 3 bases short and J 7 bases short, with 13 bases between. The CDR3 DNA follows: TGTGCCAGCAGTGAGGGGTGGGGCTTGCAGCCCCAGCATTTT. This translates into CASSEGWGLQPQHF.

The chain combines TRBV9 with TRBJ1-3; no firm D call. Germline assignment: CDR1 SGDLS and CDR2 YYNGEE. V was clipped by 0 bases and J by 0 bases, with 7 bases between them. CDR3 length equals 15 residues. CDR3 bases: TGTGCCAGCAGCGTAGACAGCTACTCTGGAAACACCATATATTTT. It translates to CASSVDSYSGNTIYF.

The rearrangement joins TRBV2 to TRBJ2-5, with TRBD2 matching 9 bases. CDR1 and CDR2 (germline): SNHLY, FYNNEI. J lost 5 bases, V lost 11 bases, and 9 bases had no gene match. The CDR3 is made up of 13 amino acids. The CDR3 is CALLLAGRETQYF. The CDR3 nucleotides are TGTGCCCTCCTCCTAGCGGGGAGGGAGACCCAGTACTTC.

The J gene is TRBJ1-1, the V gene TRBV19; TRBD1 might be the D (5 bases). Trimming removed 3 bases from V and 1 base from J, with 9 bases in between. The CDR3 runs 14 residues. Germline V gives CDR1 LNHDA, CDR2 SQIVND (reference sequence). The CDR3 loop is CASSIARGNTEAFF. The CDR3, as DNA: TGTGCCAGTAGTATCGCAAGGGGGAACACTGAAGCTTTCTTT.

V and J are TRBV24-1 and TRBJ2-7; 9 bases map to TRBD1. CDR3 length: 16 residues. Germline V CDR1 and CDR2: KGHDR, SFDVKD. After removal of 2 bases from V and 1 base from J, the junction contained 5 bases not matched to a gene. The CDR3 DNA reads TGTGCCACCAGTGATTCCCGGGACAGGGAATCCTACGAGCAGTACTTC. Translated, it gives CATSDSRDRESYEQYF.

The chain has TRBV27 and TRBJ2-1, with 7 bases that match TRBD1. Germline assignment: CDR1 MNHEY and CDR2 SMNVEV (reference sequence). CDR3 length: 15 residues. V was clipped by 2 bases and J by 9 bases; unmatched bases: 10. The CDR3 is CASSLGEGANGEQFF. In DNA, the CDR3 is TGTGCCAGCAGTTTAGGTGAGGGGGCGAATGGTGAGCAGTTCTTC.